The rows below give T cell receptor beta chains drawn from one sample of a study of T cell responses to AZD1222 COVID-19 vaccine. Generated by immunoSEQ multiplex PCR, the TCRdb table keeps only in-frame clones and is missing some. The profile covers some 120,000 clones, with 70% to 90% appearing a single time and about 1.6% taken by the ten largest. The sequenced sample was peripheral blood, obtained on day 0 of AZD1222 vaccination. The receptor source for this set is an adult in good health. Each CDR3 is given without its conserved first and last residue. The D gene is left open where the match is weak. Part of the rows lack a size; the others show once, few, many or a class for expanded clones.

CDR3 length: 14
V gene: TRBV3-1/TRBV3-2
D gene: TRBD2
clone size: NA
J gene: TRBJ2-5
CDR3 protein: ASSRRVAGVGETQY

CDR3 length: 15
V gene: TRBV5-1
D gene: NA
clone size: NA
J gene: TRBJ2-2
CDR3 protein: ASSRQFQGSGTGELF

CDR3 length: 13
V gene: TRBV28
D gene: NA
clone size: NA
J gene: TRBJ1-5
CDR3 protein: ASSLWSVSNQPQH

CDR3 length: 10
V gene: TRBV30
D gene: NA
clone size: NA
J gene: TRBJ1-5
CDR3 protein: AWSRGSQPQH

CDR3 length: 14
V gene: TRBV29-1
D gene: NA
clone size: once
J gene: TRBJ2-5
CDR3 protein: SVEDPVAGTGETQY

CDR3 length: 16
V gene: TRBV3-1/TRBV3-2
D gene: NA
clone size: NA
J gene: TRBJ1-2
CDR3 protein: ASSQDPRATGGMGGYT

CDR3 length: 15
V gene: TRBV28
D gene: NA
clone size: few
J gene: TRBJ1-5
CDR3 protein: ASSYRDSLYSNQPQH

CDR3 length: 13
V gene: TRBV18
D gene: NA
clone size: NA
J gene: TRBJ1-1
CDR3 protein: ASSRSTGLDTEAF

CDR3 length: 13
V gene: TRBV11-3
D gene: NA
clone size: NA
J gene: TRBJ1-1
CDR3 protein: ASSPRGGAFTEAF

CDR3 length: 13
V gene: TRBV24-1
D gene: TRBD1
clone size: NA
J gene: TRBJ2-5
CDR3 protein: ATSDLRAGGETQY

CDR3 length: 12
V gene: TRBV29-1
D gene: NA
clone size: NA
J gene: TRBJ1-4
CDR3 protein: SAAGYGRNEKLF

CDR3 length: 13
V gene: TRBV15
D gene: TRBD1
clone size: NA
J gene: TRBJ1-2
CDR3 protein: ATSRPAGGSDGYT

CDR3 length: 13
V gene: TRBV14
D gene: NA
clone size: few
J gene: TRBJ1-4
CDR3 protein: ASSQIRGRNEKLF

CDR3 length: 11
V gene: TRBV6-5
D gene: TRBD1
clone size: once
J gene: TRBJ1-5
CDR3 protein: ASRTGMGQPQH

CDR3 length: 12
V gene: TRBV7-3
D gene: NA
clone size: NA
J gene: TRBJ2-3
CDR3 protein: ASSQGPSTDTQY

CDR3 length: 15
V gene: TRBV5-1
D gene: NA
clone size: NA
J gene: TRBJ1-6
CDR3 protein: ASSITGLGSYNSPLH

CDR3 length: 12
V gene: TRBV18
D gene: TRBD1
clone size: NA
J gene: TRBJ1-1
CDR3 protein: ASSPDRVNTEAF

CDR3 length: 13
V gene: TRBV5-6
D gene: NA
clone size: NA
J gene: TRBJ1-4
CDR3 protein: ASILLGSANEKLF

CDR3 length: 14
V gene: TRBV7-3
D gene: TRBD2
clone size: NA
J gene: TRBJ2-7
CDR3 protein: ASSLIPAGVSYEQY

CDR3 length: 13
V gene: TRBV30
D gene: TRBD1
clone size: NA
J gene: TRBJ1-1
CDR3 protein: AWSRDRGRVTEAF

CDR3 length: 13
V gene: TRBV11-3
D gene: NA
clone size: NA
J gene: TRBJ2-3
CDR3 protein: ASSWTRGKADTQY

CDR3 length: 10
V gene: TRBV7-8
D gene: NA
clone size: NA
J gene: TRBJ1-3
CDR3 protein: ASSRYDATIY

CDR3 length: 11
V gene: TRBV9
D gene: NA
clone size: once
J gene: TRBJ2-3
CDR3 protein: ASSGRWTDTQY

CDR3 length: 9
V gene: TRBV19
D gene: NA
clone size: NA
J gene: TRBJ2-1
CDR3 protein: ASKERHEQF

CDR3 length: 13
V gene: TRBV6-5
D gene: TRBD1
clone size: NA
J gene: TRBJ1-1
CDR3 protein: ASSYTRQGAGEAF

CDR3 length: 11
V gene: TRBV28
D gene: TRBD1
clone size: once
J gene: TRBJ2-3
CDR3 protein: ASSAYRGNTQY

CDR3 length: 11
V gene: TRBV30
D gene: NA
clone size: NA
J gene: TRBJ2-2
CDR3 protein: AWSFLNTGELF

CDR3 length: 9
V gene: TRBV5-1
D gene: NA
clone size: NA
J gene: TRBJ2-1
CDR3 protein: ASSRGNEQF

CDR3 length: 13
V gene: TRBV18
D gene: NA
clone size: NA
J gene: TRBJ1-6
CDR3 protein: ASSPPVGDNSPLH

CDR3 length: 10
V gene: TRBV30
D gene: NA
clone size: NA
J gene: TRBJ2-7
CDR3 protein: AWSAVLGGPN

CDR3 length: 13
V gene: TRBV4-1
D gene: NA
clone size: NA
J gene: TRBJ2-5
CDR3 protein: ASSQPPSNQETQY

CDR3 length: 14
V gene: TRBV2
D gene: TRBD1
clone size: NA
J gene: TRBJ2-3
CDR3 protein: ASSGSYRGSADTQY

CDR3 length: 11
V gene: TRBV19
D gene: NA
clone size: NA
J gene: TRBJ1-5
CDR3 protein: ASSREPHQPQH

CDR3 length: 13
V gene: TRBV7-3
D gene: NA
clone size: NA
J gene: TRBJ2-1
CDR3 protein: ASSLTGAGNNEQF

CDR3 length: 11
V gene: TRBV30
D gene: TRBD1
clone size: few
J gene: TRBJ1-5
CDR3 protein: AWSVDQGGPQH

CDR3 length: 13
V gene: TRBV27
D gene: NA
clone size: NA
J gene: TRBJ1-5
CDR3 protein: ASSYEGFGNQPQH

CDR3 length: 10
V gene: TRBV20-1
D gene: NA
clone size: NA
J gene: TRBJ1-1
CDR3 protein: SASRRDTEAF

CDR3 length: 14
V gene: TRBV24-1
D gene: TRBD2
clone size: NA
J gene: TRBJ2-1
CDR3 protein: ATSDQTSGSYNEQF

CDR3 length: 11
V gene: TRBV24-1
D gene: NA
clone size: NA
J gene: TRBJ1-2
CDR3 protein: ATSDFDQYGYT

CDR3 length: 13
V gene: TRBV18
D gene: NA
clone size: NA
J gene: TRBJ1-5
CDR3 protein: ASSSGSHSNQPQH

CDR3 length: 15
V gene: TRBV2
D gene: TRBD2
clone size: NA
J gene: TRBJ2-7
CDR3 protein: ASRGGRLAGQVYEQY

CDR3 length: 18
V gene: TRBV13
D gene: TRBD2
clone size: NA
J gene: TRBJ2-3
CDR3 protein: ASSLAVGLAPSEATDTQY

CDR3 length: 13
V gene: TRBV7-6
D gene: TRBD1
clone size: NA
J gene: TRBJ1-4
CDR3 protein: ASSLGQGGGEKLF

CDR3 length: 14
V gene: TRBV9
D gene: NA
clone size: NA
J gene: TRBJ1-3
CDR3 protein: ASSVGGTAGGNTIY

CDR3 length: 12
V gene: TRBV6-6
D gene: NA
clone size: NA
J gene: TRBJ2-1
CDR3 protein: ASRTARQYNEQF

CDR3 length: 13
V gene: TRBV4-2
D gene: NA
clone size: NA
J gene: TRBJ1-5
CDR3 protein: ASSQEATGNQPQH

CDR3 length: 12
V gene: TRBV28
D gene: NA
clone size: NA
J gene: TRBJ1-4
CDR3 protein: ASRSGGGYEKLF

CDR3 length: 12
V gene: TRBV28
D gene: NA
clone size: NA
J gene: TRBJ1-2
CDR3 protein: ASSLFGRDESYT

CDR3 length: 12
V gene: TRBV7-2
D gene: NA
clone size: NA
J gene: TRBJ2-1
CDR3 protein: ASREGLLYNEQF

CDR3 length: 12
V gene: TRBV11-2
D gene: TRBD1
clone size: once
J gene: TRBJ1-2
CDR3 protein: ASSLGGTGVGYT

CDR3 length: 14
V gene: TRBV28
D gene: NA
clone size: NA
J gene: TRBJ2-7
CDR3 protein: ASSFTLAALTYEQY

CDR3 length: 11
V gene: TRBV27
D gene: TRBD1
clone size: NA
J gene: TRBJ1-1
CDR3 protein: ASSSEQGRGAF

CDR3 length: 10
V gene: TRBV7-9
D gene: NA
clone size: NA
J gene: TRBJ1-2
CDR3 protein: ASSSNNYGYT

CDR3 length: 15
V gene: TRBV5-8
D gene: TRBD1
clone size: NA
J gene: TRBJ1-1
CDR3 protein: ASSLGQGQGARAEAF

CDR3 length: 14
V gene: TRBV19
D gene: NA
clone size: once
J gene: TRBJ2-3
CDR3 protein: ASSIGGRISTDTQY

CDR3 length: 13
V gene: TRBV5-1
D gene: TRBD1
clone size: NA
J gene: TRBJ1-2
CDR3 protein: ASSLGIRGMHGYT

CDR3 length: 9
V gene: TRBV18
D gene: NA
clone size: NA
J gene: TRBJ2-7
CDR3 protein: ASSPQTEQY

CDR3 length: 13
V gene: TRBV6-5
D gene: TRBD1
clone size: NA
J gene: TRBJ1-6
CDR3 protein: ASSYSGQGSSPLH

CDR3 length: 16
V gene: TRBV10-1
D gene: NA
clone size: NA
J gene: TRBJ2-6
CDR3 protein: ASSESGIPSSGANVLT